Listed here is a single TCR beta chain. The sample comes from a study of blood T cell repertoires in COVID-19. Study-wide background: Acute-phase and convalescent COVID-19 samples originated in the United States, Italy and Spain. T cells, B-cell-depleted T cells, or PBMCs provided the cDNA or gDNA that served as material.

Original methodology: Amplified reference gene primers provided the basis for estimating nucleated cell counts. Method: immunoSEQ multiplex PCR; TCRdb's copy keeps in-frame clones and lacks some. Clone size and V and J calls were adopted from that table, with D and trimming inferred from the DNA. Counted here are 190,000 or so clones, 85% to 90% occurring once; the ten biggest clones make up about 0.95%. The source material was peripheral blood. This TCR derives from a woman between 18 and 29 years old who had recovered from COVID-19.

CDR3 nucleotide sequence: TGTGCCAGCAGGCGGGACAGGGGGCCCTATGGCTACACCTTC. Its translation: CASRRDRGPYGYTF. This chain joins TRBV2 and TRBJ1-2, with 12 bases identical to TRBD1. The CDR3 has 14 residues. With 6 bases clipped from V and 4 bases from J, the junction kept 3 bases outside the gene matches. Germline V gene data show CDR1 as SNHLY and CDR2 as FYNNEI.